This T cell receptor (beta chain) stems from a study of cytomegalovirus exposure and HLA in healthy donors. This CDR3 has 17 amino acids. CDR1 is SGHAT and CDR2 is FQDESV in the germline V gene (reference sequence). V gave up 5 bases and J gave up 3 bases; unmatched junction bases: 12. Here immunoSEQ multiplex PCR was the method, and the copy in TCRdb shows in-frame clones only, minus some. The table includes about 130,000 clones, about nine tenths detected once. This receptor was taken from a woman aged 25 to 45 in good health and CMV-seropositive. This rearrangement joins TRBV11-1 to TRBJ2-3, with 9 bases identical to TRBD2. The sample was PBMCs. DNA of the CDR3: TGTGCCAGCAGCGTAGGTGATAGCGGGGGATGGACAGATACGCAGTATTTT. Protein product: CASSVGDSGGWTDTQYF.